The source of this T cell receptor (beta chain) is a study of blood T cell repertoires in COVID-19. In the study overall: Sites across the United States, Italy and Spain contributed samples from acute and convalescent COVID-19.

Germline CDR1 reads ENHRY; CDR2 reads SYGVKD. Trimming shortened V by 2 bases and J by 7 bases, and 15 bases separated the two germline ends. The CDR3 spans 14 residues. How the authors handled the data: Reference gene primer amplification yielded estimated nucleated cell counts. Sequenced by immunoSEQ multiplex PCR; TCRdb stores in-frame clones only, minus some. The DNA gave D and trimming, while V, J and clone size come from that table. The repertoire holds 35,000 to 55,000 clones, 85% seen once, with roughly 13% in the top ten. Specimen: peripheral blood. The chain recombines TRBV10-3 with TRBJ2-7; D is possibly TRBD1 (5 bases). This TCR came from an older woman in a cohort sampled during active COVID-19. The CDR3 region is CAISEKGALGEQYF. CDR3 coding DNA: TGTGCCATCAGTGAGAAAGGGGCCCTAGGGGAGCAGTACTTC.